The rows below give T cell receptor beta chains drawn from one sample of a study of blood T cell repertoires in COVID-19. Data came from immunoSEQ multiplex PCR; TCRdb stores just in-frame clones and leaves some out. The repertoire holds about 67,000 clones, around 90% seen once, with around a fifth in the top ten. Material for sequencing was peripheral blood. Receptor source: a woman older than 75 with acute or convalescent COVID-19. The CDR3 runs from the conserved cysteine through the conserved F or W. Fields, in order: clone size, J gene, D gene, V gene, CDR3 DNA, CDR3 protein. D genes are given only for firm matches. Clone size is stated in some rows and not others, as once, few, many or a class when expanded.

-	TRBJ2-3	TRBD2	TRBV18	TGTGCCAGCTCACCACCGGGGGGGATTAGCACAGATACGCAGTATTTT	CASSPPGGISTDTQYF
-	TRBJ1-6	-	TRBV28	TGTGCCAGCACCTCGGGACAAGGTACCCTCCCCCTCCACTTT	CASTSGQGTLPLHF
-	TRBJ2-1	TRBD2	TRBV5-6	TGTGCCAGCAGACCGGGACTAGCGGGGCCGCAGTTCTTC	CASRPGLAGPQFF
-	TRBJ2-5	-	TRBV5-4	TGTGCCAGCAGCTCGGACAGTGGGAGAGGAGAGACCCAGTACTTC	CASSSDSGRGETQYF
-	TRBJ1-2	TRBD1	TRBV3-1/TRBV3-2	TGTGCCAGCAGCCAAAGGACAGGGGATGGCTACACCTTC	CASSQRTGDGYTF
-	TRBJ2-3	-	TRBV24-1	TGTGCCACCAGTGATCTCTCCGGGATGGCAACAGATACGCAGTATTTT	CATSDLSGMATDTQYF
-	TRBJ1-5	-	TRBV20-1	TGCAGTGCTAGTGGTAGAAGCAATCAGCCCCAGCATTTT	CSASGRSNQPQHF
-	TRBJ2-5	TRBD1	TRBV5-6	TGTGCCAGCAGCTTCGACAGGGGCGTCCGGGAGACCCAGTACTTC	CASSFDRGVRETQYF
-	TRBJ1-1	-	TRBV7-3	TGTGCCAGCAGTTTTGTAGTGAACACTGAAGCTTTCTTT	CASSFVVNTEAFF
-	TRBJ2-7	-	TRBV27	TGTGCCAGCAGTTTTCGCCAGGGCGAGCAGTACTTC	CASSFRQGEQYF
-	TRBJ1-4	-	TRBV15	TGTGCCACCAGTACTCCAGGGGTTGGGAATGAAAAACTGTTTTTT	CATSTPGVGNEKLFF
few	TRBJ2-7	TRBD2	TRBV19	TGTGCCAGTAGTATCTTTGCGGGAGCCCACGAGCAGTACTTC	CASSIFAGAHEQYF
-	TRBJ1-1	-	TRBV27	TGTGCCAGCGACGAGTTCCGAGGGCGGAACACTGAAGCTTTCTTT	CASDEFRGRNTEAFF
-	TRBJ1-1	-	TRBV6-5	TGTGCCAGCAGTCGAGGGGTGGGGGGTGAAGCTTTCTTT	CASSRGVGGEAFF
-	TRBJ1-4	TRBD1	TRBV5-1	TGCGCCAGCAGCATGACAGGGGCGGGCGGGGAAAAACTGTTTTTT	CASSMTGAGGEKLFF
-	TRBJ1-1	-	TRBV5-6	TGTGCCAGCAGCGAGCCGGGGATGAAGTGGCGTGCTGAAGCTTTCTTT	CASSEPGMKWRAEAFF
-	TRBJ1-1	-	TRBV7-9	TGTGCCAGCAGCTTACCAGTGGGCGTCAGCACTGAAGCTTTCTTT	CASSLPVGVSTEAFF
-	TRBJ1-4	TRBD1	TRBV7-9	TGTGCCAGCAGCACGGACAGGGGTGCTAATGAAAAACTGTTTTTT	CASSTDRGANEKLFF
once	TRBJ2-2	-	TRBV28	TGTGCCAGCAGCCCCCCCTCCGGGGAGCTGTTTTTT	CASSPPSGELFF
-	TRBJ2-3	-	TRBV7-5	TGTGTCAGAAGCTTGGCCAACGAAGATACGCAGTATTTT	CVRSLANEDTQYF
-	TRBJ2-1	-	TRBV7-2	TGTGCCAGCAGTACGACTAGGAGCTCCTACAATGAGCAGTTCTTC	CASSTTRSSYNEQFF
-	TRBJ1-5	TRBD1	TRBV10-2	TGCGCCAGCAGTGAGTCCGGGACAGGGGTTGGGAGCAATCAGCCCCAGCATTTT	CASSESGTGVGSNQPQHF
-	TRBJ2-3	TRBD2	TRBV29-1	TGCAGCGTCGCGACTAGCGGGGGCACAGATACGCAGTATTTT	CSVATSGGTDTQYF
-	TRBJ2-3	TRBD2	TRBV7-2	TGTGCCAGCAGCTTAGAGTTAGCGGGGGGGACAGATACGCAGTATTTT	CASSLELAGGTDTQYF
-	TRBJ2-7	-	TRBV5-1	TGCGCCAGCAGCTTGGATATTTACGAGCAGTACTTC	CASSLDIYEQYF
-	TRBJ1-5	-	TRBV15	TGTGCCACCAGCAGAGTAAAGTTGAGTAATCAGCCCCAGCATTTT	CATSRVKLSNQPQHF
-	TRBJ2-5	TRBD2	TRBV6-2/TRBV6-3	TGTGCCAGCAGTTGGGCTAGCGGGGGAGAGACCCAGTACTTC	CASSWASGGETQYF
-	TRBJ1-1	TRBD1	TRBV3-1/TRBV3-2	TGTGCCAGCAGCCGGACAGGGGATTTCGCTGAAGCTTTCTTT	CASSRTGDFAEAFF
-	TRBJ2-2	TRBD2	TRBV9	TGTGCCAGCAGCGTAGCTACCCCGGGACTAGCGGGAGGAAGGGACACCGGGGAGCTGTTTTTT	CASSVATPGLAGGRDTGELFF
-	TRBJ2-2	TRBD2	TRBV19	TGTGCCAGTAGTAGGACTAGCGGGGGCCTGAACACCGGGGAGCTGTTTTTT	CASSRTSGGLNTGELFF
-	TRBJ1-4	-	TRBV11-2	TGTGCCAGCAGCCGTAGCTCGGCTGAAAAACTGTTTTTT	CASSRSSAEKLFF
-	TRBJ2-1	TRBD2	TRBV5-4	TGTGCCAGCAGCTACCCGGGACTAAGCAATGAGCAGTTCTTC	CASSYPGLSNEQFF
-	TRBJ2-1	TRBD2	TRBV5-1	TGCGCCAGCAGCCCCGGGACTAGCGATTACAATGAGCAGTTCTTC	CASSPGTSDYNEQFF
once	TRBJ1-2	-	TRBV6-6	TGTGCCAGCAGTTACCGCGGACAGCCCCGCCGGTCGGGCTACACCTTC	CASSYRGQPRRSGYTF
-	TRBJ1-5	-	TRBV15	TGTGCCACCAGCAGAGGACAGGAAGGTCAGCCCCAGCATTTT	CATSRGQEGQPQHF
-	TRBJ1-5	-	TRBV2	TGTGCCAGCAGAGAAGGGGGGGACCGGACCCAGCATTTT	CASREGGDRTQHF
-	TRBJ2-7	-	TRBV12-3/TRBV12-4	TGTGCCAGCAGTTTGCACGGAGCCTACGAGCAGTACTTC	CASSLHGAYEQYF
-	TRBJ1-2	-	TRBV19	TGTGCCAGTAGTATGAGGGCCCTTGGCTATGGCTACACCTTC	CASSMRALGYGYTF
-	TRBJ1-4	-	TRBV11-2	TGTGCCAGCAGCTTAGATAAATCTCTCGGTGAAAAACTGTTTTTT	CASSLDKSLGEKLFF
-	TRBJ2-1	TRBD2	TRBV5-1	TGCGCCAGCAGCTTGGTCTCGCGCGGGAGCTCCTACAATGAGCAGTTCTTC	CASSLVSRGSSYNEQFF
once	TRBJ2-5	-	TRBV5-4	TGTGCCAGCAGCTTGGTAGGGGAAGAGACCCAGTACTTC	CASSLVGEETQYF
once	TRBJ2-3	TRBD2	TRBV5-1	TGCGCCAGCAGCCTGGGACTAGCGGCCGCTTGGGATACGCAGTATTTT	CASSLGLAAAWDTQYF
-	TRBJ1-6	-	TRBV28	TGTGCCAGCAGCCCAGCGGGGAAGAACACCAATTCACCCCTCCACTTT	CASSPAGKNTNSPLHF
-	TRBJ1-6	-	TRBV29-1	TGCAGCGTTGGAGGGATTTATGGTAATTCACCCCTCCACTTT	CSVGGIYGNSPLHF
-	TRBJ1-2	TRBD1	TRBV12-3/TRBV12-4	TGTGCCAGCAGAGCGGACAGGGGCGGCTACACCTTC	CASRADRGGYTF